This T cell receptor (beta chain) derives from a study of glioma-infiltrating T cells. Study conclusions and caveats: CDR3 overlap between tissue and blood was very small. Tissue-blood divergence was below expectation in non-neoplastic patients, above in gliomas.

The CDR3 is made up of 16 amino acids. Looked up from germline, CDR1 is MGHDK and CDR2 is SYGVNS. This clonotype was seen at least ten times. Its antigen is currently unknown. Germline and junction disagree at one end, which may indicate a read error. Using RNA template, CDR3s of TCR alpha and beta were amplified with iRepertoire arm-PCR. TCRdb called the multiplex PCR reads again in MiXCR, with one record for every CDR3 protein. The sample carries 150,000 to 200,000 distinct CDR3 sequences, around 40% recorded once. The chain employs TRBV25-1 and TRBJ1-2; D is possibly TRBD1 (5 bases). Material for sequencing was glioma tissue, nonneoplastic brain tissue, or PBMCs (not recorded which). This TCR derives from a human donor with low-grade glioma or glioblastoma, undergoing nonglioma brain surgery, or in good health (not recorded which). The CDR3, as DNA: TGTGCCAGCGGTGATTCCGGGACCCAATCTAACTATGGCTACACCTTC. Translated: CASGDSGTQSNYGYTF.